These 22 T cell receptor beta chains originate from one sample sequenced in a study of human T cells and chemical hapten exposure. MiXCR, run by TCRdb on the RACE reads, gives a single entry per CDR3 protein. The sample has around 99,000 distinct CDR3 sequences, around 12% seen once. Sample time point: patch test 1, 2 weeks after DPC sensitization. The sample's treatment: therapeutic diphenylcyclopropenone sensitization with weekly scalp DPC. The sequencing used whole blood, collected in connection with sensitization to the hapten diphenylcyclopropenone (DPC). These receptors came from a woman aged 35 to 49 with alopecia areata. Some clones in this sample may be carry-over from other donors' samples.

This clonotype has at least ten counts. The chain uses TRBV18 and TRBJ2-7, with a possible D match to TRBD2 (5 bases). Germline CDR1 reads KGHSH; CDR2 reads LQKENI. This CDR3 region has 13 residues. Between the trimmed V and J ends, which lost 6 bases and 1 base, there was a span of 10 bases. The CDR3 DNA is TGTGCCAGCTCCCTTACTAGGTCCTACGAGCAGTACTTC. Translated: CASSLTRSYEQYF.

This clonotype was observed at least ten times. The rearrangement joins TRBV6-6 to TRBJ1-1; D gene ambiguous. The V end lost 4 bases, the J end lost 3 bases, and 9 bases lay between the germline ends. The CDR3 has 13 amino acids. CDR1 and CDR2 from the germline V gene are MNHNY and SVGAGI (reference sequence). CDR3: CASSSEGHTEAFF. As DNA, the CDR3 is TGTGCCAGCAGTTCGGAGGGCCACACTGAAGCTTTCTTT.

The chain uses TRBV28 and TRBJ1-1; the D is unclear. Germline values: CDR1 MDHEN, CDR2 SYDVKM. The CDR3 runs 8 residues. The CDR3 DNA is TGTGCGGGCTTTAGAGCTTTCTTT. Encoded protein: CAGFRAFF.

This CDR3 is CASSVTGTGRADTQYF. CDR3 bases: TGTGCCAGCAGCGTAACCGGGACAGGGCGGGCAGATACGCAGTATTTT. The chain combines TRBV9 with TRBJ2-3; 9 nucleotides align to TRBD1. This CDR3 contains 16 residues. V was clipped by 1 base and J by 4 bases; unmatched bases: 7. CDR1 is SGDLS and CDR2 is YYNGEE in the germline V gene.

This chain connects TRBV20-1 to TRBJ2-3; perhaps TRBD1 as D (6 bases). With 3 bases removed from V and 4 bases from J, the gap between germline ends came to 17 bases. Per the germline V gene, CDR1 is DFQATT and CDR2 is SNEGSKA (reference sequence). The CDR3 contains 15 residues. In DNA form, the CDR3 reads TGCAGTGCTAGCGGACAGTACCAAGTAGCAGATACGCAGTATTTT. Protein product: CSASGQYQVADTQYF.

V and J are TRBV11-2 and TRBJ2-5; D gene unclear. The germline CDR1 and CDR2 sequences are SGHAT and FQNNGV. Trimming removed 3 bases at V and 2 bases at J, with 7 bases between. The CDR3 spans 13 residues. CDR3 protein: CASSLQLQETQYF. Here the CDR3 DNA reads TGTGCCAGCAGCTTGCAGCTACAAGAGACCCAGTACTTC. The full variable domain, with the rest looked up from reference TRBV11-2 and TRBJ2-5, is EAGVAQSPRYKIIEKRQSVAFWCNPISGHATLYWYQQILGQGPKLLIQFQNNGVVDDSQLPKDRFSAERLKGVDSTLKIQPAKLEDSAVYLCASSLQLQETQYFGPGTRLLVL.

This clonotype was found a few times. This rearrangement joins TRBV12-3 or TRBV12-4 to TRBJ2-1; perhaps TRBD2 as D (5 bases). This CDR3 has 16 residues. Trimming took 6 bases from V and 6 from J, leaving 21 bases between them. The CDR3 bases are TGTGCCAGCAGCCCCCAATCGGGAACCCACAGCAATGAGCAGTTCTTC. It yields the protein CASSPQSGTHSNEQFF.

In this sample, this clonotype turned up many times. The chain links TRBV6-2 or TRBV6-3 to TRBJ2-2; D call uncertain. The CDR3 loop spans 13 amino acids. Trimming took 9 bases from V and 0 from J, leaving 8 bases between them. Per the germline V gene, CDR1 is MNHEY and CDR2 is SVGEGT. CDR3 nucleotides: TGTGCCAGTCTCCACCCGAACACCGGGGAGCTGTTTTTT. Its translation: CASLHPNTGELFF.

This clonotype was counted between two and nine times. The CDR3 here is CSAPNGLTYEQYF. CDR3 nucleotides: TGCAGTGCCCCTAACGGGCTAACCTACGAGCAGTACTTC. The chain employs TRBV20-1 and TRBJ2-7; D call uncertain. Between the trimmed V and J ends, which lost 6 bases and 2 bases, there was a span of 14 bases. Germline V gene data show CDR1 as DFQATT and CDR2 as SNEGSKA (reference sequence). The CDR3 covers 13 residues.

This clonotype was counted only a few times. The chain employs TRBV4-2 and TRBJ2-7; D gene unclear. CDR1 is LGHNA and CDR2 is YNFKEQ in the germline V gene. V lost 0 bases to trimming and J lost 6 bases, with 18 bases between them. The CDR3 covers 16 residues. The CDR3 loop reads CASSQDPQAALGEQYF. As DNA, the CDR3 is TGTGCCAGCAGCCAAGATCCCCAGGCCGCTTTGGGCGAGCAGTACTTC.

The rearrangement joins TRBV27 to TRBJ2-1, with 9 bases matching TRBD2. Per the germline V gene, CDR1 is MNHEY and CDR2 is SMNVEV (reference sequence). With 0 bases clipped from V and 9 bases from J, the junction kept 12 bases outside the gene matches. This CDR3 region has 17 residues. CDR3 sequence reads: CASSLSAGGPTGGEQFF. The DNA for the CDR3 is TGTGCCAGCAGTTTATCTGCGGGAGGGCCGACTGGTGGTGAGCAGTTCTTC.

This sequence joins TRBV6-1 and TRBJ1-5; TRBD1 might be the D (5 bases). The ends were cut back, 1 base at V and 4 bases at J, with 11 bases in the middle. The CDR3 loop spans 15 amino acids. Germline loops: CDR1 MNHNS, CDR2 SASEGT. This CDR3 is CASSEVSGQNQPQHF. In DNA form, the CDR3 reads TGTGCCAGCAGTGAAGTCTCAGGACAAAATCAGCCCCAGCATTTT.

The V and J genes are TRBV5-1 and TRBJ2-3; D is unresolved. V was clipped by 1 base and J by 2 bases, with 8 bases between them. CDR1 and CDR2 (germline): SGHRS, YFSETQ. CDR3 length equals 14 residues. The CDR3 region is CASSLKGNTDTQYF. The CDR3 DNA reads TGCGCCAGCAGCTTGAAGGGAAACACAGATACGCAGTATTTT.

This clonotype was observed a handful of times. The V and J genes are TRBV2 and TRBJ1-1; D is undetermined. From germline, CDR1 is SNHLY and CDR2 FYNNEI. CDR3 length: 11 amino acids. Trimming stripped 8 bases from V and 7 bases from J, with 11 bases between. As DNA, the CDR3 is TGTGCCAGCGGTTGGACGGGTGAAGCTTTCTTT. Protein product: CASGWTGEAFF.

Here the CDR3 reads CASSQLGLHYNEQFF. In DNA, the CDR3 is TGTGCCAGCAGCCAACTGGGACTTCACTACAATGAGCAGTTCTTC. J is TRBJ2-1 and V is TRBV7-9; D perhaps matches TRBD2 (6 bases). CDR3 length: 15 residues. Per germline, CDR1 SEHNR and CDR2 FQNEAQ (reference sequence). V lost 5 bases to trimming and J lost 3 bases, with 14 bases between them.

Only a few counts were recorded for this clonotype. This rearrangement joins TRBV6-8 to TRBJ1-1; the D gene is possibly TRBD1 (5 bases). Trimming cost V 9 bases and J 1 base, with 18 bases left between them. The germline gives CDR1 MNHGY, CDR2 SAAAGT. The CDR3 contains 15 residues. This CDR3 reads CASRPARAPNTEAFF. CDR3 DNA sequence: TGTGCCAGTCGCCCTGCCAGGGCCCCGAACACTGAAGCTTTCTTT.

This clonotype was detected a few times. The CDR3 sequence is CSASKRESYEQYF. The CDR3 nucleotides read TGCAGCGCCTCCAAGCGGGAGAGCTACGAGCAGTACTTC. This sequence joins TRBV29-1 and TRBJ2-7; 8 bases map to TRBD2. V lost 7 bases to trimming and J lost 3 bases; unmatched junction nucleotides: 8. This CDR3 is 13 amino acids long. CDR1 and CDR2 from the germline V gene are SQVTM and ANQGSEA.

This clonotype has only a few counts. This chain links TRBV19 with TRBJ1-5, with unresolved D. Trimming left V 1 base short and J 3 bases short, with 7 bases between. The CDR3 has 14 residues. Germline V CDR1 and CDR2: LNHDA, SQIVND (reference sequence). CDR3 DNA sequence: TGTGCCAGTAGTATAGCGGCTGTCAATCAGCCCCAGCATTTT. It yields the protein CASSIAAVNQPQHF.

This chain uses TRBV4-1 with TRBJ1-2; a possible D gene is TRBD1 (6 bases). Germline assignment: CDR1 MGHRA and CDR2 YSYEKL. The CDR3 has 17 amino acids. Trimming pared 1 base from V and 2 bases from J, leaving 17 bases between. DNA of the CDR3: TGCGCCAGCAGCCAAGTGGACTTTATAGGACAGAACTATGGCTACACCTTC. Its protein is CASSQVDFIGQNYGYTF.

The sample holds a few counts of this clonotype. The V and J genes are TRBV20-1 and TRBJ2-3, with 9 bases that match TRBD2. The J segment lost 2 bases and the V segment lost 5 bases, leaving 5 bases of the junction unmatched. The CDR3 totals 14 residues. Germline V gene lookup returns CDR1 DFQATT and CDR2 SNEGSKA (reference sequence). This CDR3 reads CSAVASGNTDTQYF. CDR3 DNA: TGCAGTGCTGTGGCTAGCGGGAACACAGATACGCAGTATTTT.

This chain joins TRBV12-2 and TRBJ2-1; the table's D call, TRBD2, was not checked against the DNA. TRBV12-2 is labeled a pseudogene. The CDR3 length is 20 residues. CDR3 DNA: TGTGCAAGTCGCTTAGCGGAGGGTTTCGTGGAACCGGCGGTGAACAATGAGCAGTTCTTC. Its translation: CASRLAEGFVEPAVNNEQFF.

The genes are TRBV29-1 and TRBJ1-2; perhaps TRBD1 as D (5 bases). Trimming pared 1 base from V and 4 bases from J, leaving 10 bases between. Germline values: CDR1 SQVTM, CDR2 ANQGSEA. The CDR3 consists of 13 residues. The CDR3 loop reads CSVEVAGGYGYTF. CDR3 DNA sequence: TGCAGCGTTGAAGTAGCTGGGGGCTATGGCTACACCTTC.